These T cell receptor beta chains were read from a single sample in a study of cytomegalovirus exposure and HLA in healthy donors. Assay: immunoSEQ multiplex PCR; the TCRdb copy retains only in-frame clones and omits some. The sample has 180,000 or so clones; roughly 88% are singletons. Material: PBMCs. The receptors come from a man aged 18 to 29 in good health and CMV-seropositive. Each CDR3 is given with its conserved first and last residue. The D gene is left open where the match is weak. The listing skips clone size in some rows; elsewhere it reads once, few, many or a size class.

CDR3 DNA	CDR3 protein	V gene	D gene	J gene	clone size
TGTGCCAGCAGCCCGGCCCTATTCGGGGAGCAGTACTTC	CASSPALFGEQYF	TRBV7-2	.	TRBJ2-7	.
TGTGCCAGCAGTGCCAGACAGGGTCCCTCCACTCTGGGGGGAAACACCATATATTTT	CASSARQGPSTLGGNTIYF	TRBV6-1	TRBD1	TRBJ1-3	few
TGTGCCAGCTCCGAGGGGGACACTGAAGCTTTCTTT	CASSEGDTEAFF	TRBV19	.	TRBJ1-1	.
TGTGCCAGCAGCTCGTGGGGCCTAACCGGGGAGCTGTTTTTT	CASSSWGLTGELFF	TRBV5-4	.	TRBJ2-2	.
TGTGCCAGCAGCCCAGGGATGGAGACCCAGTACTTC	CASSPGMETQYF	TRBV11-2	.	TRBJ2-5	.
TGTGCCAGCAGTGAAAACCGGGGACAGGGATATGGCTACACCTTC	CASSENRGQGYGYTF	TRBV25-1	TRBD1	TRBJ1-2	.
TGCGCCAGCAGCACCGACAGTAGCACAGATACGCAGTATTTT	CASSTDSSTDTQYF	TRBV5-1	.	TRBJ2-3	.
TGCGCCAGCAGCTTGGCCTTGGGGGGCACTGAAGCTTTCTTT	CASSLALGGTEAFF	TRBV5-1	.	TRBJ1-1	.
TGTGCCAGCAGCCCGATTAGGACAGGGAAGGCCAAAAACATTCAGTACTTC	CASSPIRTGKAKNIQYF	TRBV14	TRBD1	TRBJ2-4	.
TGTGCCACCAGCAGAGATCGTGCGGGGGAGACCCAGTACTTC	CATSRDRAGETQYF	TRBV15	.	TRBJ2-5	.
TGTGCCAGCAGTTACGACAGGGGGAATGGCTACACCTTC	CASSYDRGNGYTF	TRBV6-5	TRBD1	TRBJ1-2	.
TGTGCCAGCAGTGAATGGGTGGGGGGGGGCTACGAGCAGTACTTC	CASSEWVGGGYEQYF	TRBV6-1	TRBD2	TRBJ2-7	.
TGTGCCATCAGTGAGTCGAGGGGACTTAACTATGGCTACACCTTC	CAISESRGLNYGYTF	TRBV10-3	.	TRBJ1-2	few
TGTGCCAGCAGCTATGGACAGCAAGCCTATGGCTACACCTTC	CASSYGQQAYGYTF	TRBV9	.	TRBJ1-2	.
TGTGCCAGCAGTAAAGGGGGCAGCTCCTATAATTCACCCCTCCACTTT	CASSKGGSSYNSPLHF	TRBV2	TRBD1	TRBJ1-6	.
TGTGCCAGTAGTATCGGCCGGGAATCACCCCTCCACTTT	CASSIGRESPLHF	TRBV19	.	TRBJ1-6	.
TGTGCCAGCAGCGTAGCACAGGACGGGCAGCCCCAGCATTTT	CASSVAQDGQPQHF	TRBV9	.	TRBJ1-5	.
TGTGCCAGTAGTGGAGCGGGGGGCCAAGAGACCCAGTACTTC	CASSGAGGQETQYF	TRBV19	TRBD2	TRBJ2-5	.
TGTGCCAGCTCACGAAGACAGGGAAGCACAGATACGCAGTATTTT	CASSRRQGSTDTQYF	TRBV18	TRBD1	TRBJ2-3	.
TGTGCCAGCAGTTACTCGGAAGGGGTTAAAAACATTCAGTACTTC	CASSYSEGVKNIQYF	TRBV6-5	.	TRBJ2-4	.
TGTGCCAGCAGGGAGGCCCAGTACTTC	CASREAQYF	TRBV21-1	.	TRBJ2-5	.
TGTGCCAGCTCACCCCAGGGGGCCTTCACAGATACGCAGTATTTT	CASSPQGAFTDTQYF	TRBV18	TRBD1	TRBJ2-3	once
TGTGCCACCGGAGGAGCTTTGGGTGGCTACACCTTC	CATGGALGGYTF	TRBV19	.	TRBJ1-2	.
TGCGCCAGCAGCTTGGAACGGGGGGCTTACGAGCAGTACTTC	CASSLERGAYEQYF	TRBV5-1	.	TRBJ2-7	.
TGTGCCAGCAGTTTACTACCGGGACAGAGCTCCTACGAGCAGTACTTC	CASSLLPGQSSYEQYF	TRBV7-9	TRBD1	TRBJ2-7	once
TGTGCCAGCAGTTACCCGGGTAGCGGGGGGCCACGGGGAGTAGATACGCAGTATTTT	CASSYPGSGGPRGVDTQYF	TRBV27	TRBD2	TRBJ2-3	.
TGTGCCAGCTCACCACCTCGTAAACTAGCGGGGTTAAAACAAGAGACCCAGTACTTC	CASSPPRKLAGLKQETQYF	TRBV18	TRBD2	TRBJ2-5	.
TGCGCCAGCAGCTTGAGCGGAGTAGAAAGAGAAACCCAGTACTTC	CASSLSGVERETQYF	TRBV5-1	.	TRBJ2-5	.
TGTGCCAGCACCCTAACAGGGGGCGGCAATCAGCCCCAGCATTTT	CASTLTGGGNQPQHF	TRBV6-6	TRBD1	TRBJ1-5	.
TGTGCCAGCACCACAGGGGCAACTAATGAAAAACTGTTTTTT	CASTTGATNEKLFF	TRBV6-1	TRBD1	TRBJ1-4	.
TGCGCCAGCAGCTTGAGCAGGACTAGCACCTACAATGAGCAGTTCTTC	CASSLSRTSTYNEQFF	TRBV5-1	TRBD2	TRBJ2-1	.
TGTGCCAGCAGCTTGCGATTCACTGAAGCTTTCTTT	CASSLRFTEAFF	TRBV28	.	TRBJ1-1	.
TGCGCCAGCAGCCAAGGGCTTGGACTAGCGGGGGTTTACGAGCAGTACTTC	CASSQGLGLAGVYEQYF	TRBV4-3	TRBD2	TRBJ2-7	few
TGCGCCAGCAGCCAGTTGGGACAAATCACCGGGGAGCTGTTTTTT	CASSQLGQITGELFF	TRBV4-3	.	TRBJ2-2	.
TGTGCCAGCAGCGAACCTCCAGGGGATACGCAGTATTTT	CASSEPPGDTQYF	TRBV5-4	.	TRBJ2-3	.
TGTGCCAGCAGAGCAGGGCTTTTGGATGAAAAACTGTTTTTT	CASRAGLLDEKLFF	TRBV25-1	.	TRBJ1-4	.
TGTGCCTGGAATCCTGTCGGGGGGGCCCAGCAGTTCTTC	CAWNPVGGAQQFF	TRBV30	TRBD2	TRBJ2-1	.
TGTGCCACCGGGCGGGGCCTAGAGACCCAGTACTTC	CATGRGLETQYF	TRBV10-3	.	TRBJ2-5	.
TGTGCCAGCAGTGACTCCGCGGGGGGGCTCCCAAATACGCAGTATTTT	CASSDSAGGLPNTQYF	TRBV6-4	TRBD2	TRBJ2-3	.
TGTGCCAGCAGTTTCCTAGATACGCAGTATTTT	CASSFLDTQYF	TRBV6-6	.	TRBJ2-3	.
TGTGCCAGCAGCTCGGGACTAGCGGGCGTGGTTCGCACAGATACGCAGTATTTT	CASSSGLAGVVRTDTQYF	TRBV5-6	TRBD2	TRBJ2-3	.
TGTGCCTGGAGTTGGGGCTCGGATACGCAGTATTTT	CAWSWGSDTQYF	TRBV30	.	TRBJ2-3	.
TGCGCCAGCAGCTTGGGACTAGCGGGGGGCTCCTACAATGAGCAGTTCTTC	CASSLGLAGGSYNEQFF	TRBV5-1	TRBD2	TRBJ2-1	.
TGCGCCAGCAGCTTCCCCGGGACAGGGAGCAATGAGCAGTTCTTC	CASSFPGTGSNEQFF	TRBV5-1	TRBD1	TRBJ2-1	.
TGTGCTAGCAGCCCCGGGACTAGCGGGGGGTTCAGCACAGATACGCAGTATTTT	CASSPGTSGGFSTDTQYF	TRBV7-7	TRBD2	TRBJ2-3	few
TGTGCCAGCAGTTACTCTTCCCCAGGGAACTACGAGCAGTACTTC	CASSYSSPGNYEQYF	TRBV6-5	.	TRBJ2-7	.
TGTGCCAGCAGGGAGGGACAGGGGGCGTACAATGAGCAGTTCTTC	CASREGQGAYNEQFF	TRBV6-5	TRBD1	TRBJ2-1	.
TGTGCCAGCAGCCGGAGGGACAGGCTACCAGATACGCAGTATTTT	CASSRRDRLPDTQYF	TRBV5-4	TRBD1	TRBJ2-3	.